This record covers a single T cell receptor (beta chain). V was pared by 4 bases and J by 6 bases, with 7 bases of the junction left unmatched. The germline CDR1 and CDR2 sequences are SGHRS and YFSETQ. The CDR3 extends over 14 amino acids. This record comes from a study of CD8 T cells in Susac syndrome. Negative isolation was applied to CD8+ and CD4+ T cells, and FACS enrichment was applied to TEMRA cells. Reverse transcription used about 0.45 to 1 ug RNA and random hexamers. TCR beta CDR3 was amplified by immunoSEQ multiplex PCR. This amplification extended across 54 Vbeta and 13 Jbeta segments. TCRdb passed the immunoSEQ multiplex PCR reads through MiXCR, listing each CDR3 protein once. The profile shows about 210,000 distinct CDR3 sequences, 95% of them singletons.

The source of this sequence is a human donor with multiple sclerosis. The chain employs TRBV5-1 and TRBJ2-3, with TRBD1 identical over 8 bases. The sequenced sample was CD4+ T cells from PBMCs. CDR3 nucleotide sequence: TGCGCCAGCAGCCCCGGACAGGGATATGATACGCAGTATTTT. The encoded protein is CASSPGQGYDTQYF.